This T cell receptor (beta chain) is drawn from a study of neurological immune-mediated disorders (dated by TCRdb to between 2018 and 2021). Study-level background: Among the 35 or so multiple sclerosis patients, approximately 31 had relapsing-remitting MS and 3 had secondary progressive MS. The study compared peripheral blood TCR-beta repertoires of HTLV-I-associated myelopathy (HAM/TSP) patients, multiple sclerosis patients and healthy controls using UMI-based sequencing. The roughly 100 TCR-beta libraries included longitudinal samples, technical triplicates and paired sorted CD4+ and CD8+ T-cell subsets alongside PBMC samples. The cohort was made up of about 66 subjects, consisting of around 15 HAM/TSP patients, about 35 multiple sclerosis patients and 20 healthy controls.

What the authors observed across the whole study: The MS cluster was not associated with any clinical or MRI features, and the authors stated that larger cohorts are needed. Repertoires from 18 of 34 MS patients were grouped by phylogenetic analysis into a cluster of related CDR3 sequences, suggesting a possible repertoire-level signature. TCR clonal expansion was highest in HAM/TSP patients and lowest in MS patients, with MS patients falling below even healthy controls. Across subjects, expanded clones never shared an identical CDR3 amino acid sequence, which suggests that the TCR-beta repertoires in every group were private.

Unsorted PBMC libraries were generated from 2 million PBMCs stored in RNAlater at -80 °C until RNA extraction. The multiple sclerosis patients were enrolled in a US clinical protocol that used magnetic resonance imaging to evaluate disease progression. Peripheral blood was subjected to Ficoll-Hypaque density gradient centrifugation to isolate PBMCs, which were then cryopreserved in liquid nitrogen. This clonotype showed up many times. This receptor's antigen is unknown. It has no much larger one-base neighbor in the sample; base qualities were not kept. cDNA was synthesized by template-switch 5'RACE using a primer carrying a 10-nucleotide random unique molecular identifier by which each TCR transcript was tagged. Over 170 million TCR-beta sequences, covering 15-18 subjects, were produced in each sequencing run. The RNeasy kit was used for extraction of total RNA. Using the KAPA Real-time Library Amplification kit, TCR-beta VDJ regions were amplified with primers for the TCR constant region and the 5'RACE anchor. Sample indexes and Illumina adaptors were added in a first PCR, and a second PCR then increased library yield. After Ampure bead purification, the roughly 650 bp TCR product was size-selected on a 2% E-gel SizeSelection system. Library quality was checked on a Bioanalyzer, concentration was measured with Qubit, and libraries were quantified with the Kapa Library Quantification kit before pooling. An Illumina HiSeq 2500 was used to sequence the libraries paired-end at 2 x 150 bp. To increase sequence diversity, roughly 24-32% phiX was spiked into each library pool. Per the original workflow: The quality-filtered reads were processed with the UMI-based MiGEC pipeline, whose error correction step removed more than 80% of the raw TCR sequences. IMGT germline references were used for aligning VDJ genes, and each clonotype was defined as a unique CDR3 amino acid sequence together with its V-J genes. VDJtools evaluated clonal expansion, Shannon diversity and CDR3 relatedness (CalcPairwiseDistances, ClusterSamples); CLCbio workbench built phylogenetic trees. Expanded clones were defined as having at least 8 unique UMIs, based on coefficient-of-variation modelling across technical triplicates. TCRdb reran the public reads through fastp at Q25 and MiXCR, keeping productive beta chains. When rows share a CDR3 protein, they turn into one entry using the most common DNA and genes. The V and J calls and clone size are TCRdb's, not the authors'. The sample table holds 45,000 to 65,000 distinct CDR3 sequences, of which more than 4% were seen once. The ten largest account for 2.9% of the sample.

CDR1 and CDR2, looked up from the germline V gene (reference sequence), are PRHDT and FYEKMQ. The CDR3 spans 15 residues, from the cysteine through the phenylalanine. Only the CDR3 part of the read is kept: 45 bases, read in frame from the first base. V and J lose 5 bases and 2 bases, and a span of 16 bases separates them. The sequencing sample was made of PBMCs. The sequence came from a man aged 45 to 65 with multiple sclerosis. This chain joins TRBV13 to TRBJ2-7, and possibly TRBD2, on 5 matching bases. The nucleotide sequence reads TGTGCCAGCAGCCGCTCGAGGGCCTACACCTACGAGCAGTACTTC. Translation gives CASSRSRAYTYEQYF.